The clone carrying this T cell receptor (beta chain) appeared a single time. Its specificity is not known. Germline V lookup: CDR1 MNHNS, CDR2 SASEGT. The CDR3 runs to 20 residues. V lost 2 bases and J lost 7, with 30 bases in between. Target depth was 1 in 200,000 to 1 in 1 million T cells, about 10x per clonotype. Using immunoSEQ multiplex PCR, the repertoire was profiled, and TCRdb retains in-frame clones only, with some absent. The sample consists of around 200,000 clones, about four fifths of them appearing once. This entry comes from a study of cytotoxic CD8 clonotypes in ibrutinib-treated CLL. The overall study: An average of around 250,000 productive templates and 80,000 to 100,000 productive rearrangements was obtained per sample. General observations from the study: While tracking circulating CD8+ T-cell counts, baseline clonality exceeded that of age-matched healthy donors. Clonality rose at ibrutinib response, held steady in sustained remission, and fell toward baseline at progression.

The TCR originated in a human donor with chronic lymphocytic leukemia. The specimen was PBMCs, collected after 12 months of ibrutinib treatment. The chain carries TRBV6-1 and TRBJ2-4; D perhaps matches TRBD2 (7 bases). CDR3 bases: TGTGCCAGCAGTGAAAGGGTCCTTTTTGGGGGGGCGCCCAGGAGGAACATTCAGTACTTC. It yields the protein CASSERVLFGGAPRRNIQYF.